The 29 T cell receptor beta chains in this list originate from one sample, sequenced in a study of OX40 agonist ivuxolimab in advanced cancers. Assay used: immunoSEQ multiplex PCR; TCRdb lists only in-frame clones, some missing. The table shows around 80,000 clones, with roughly 90% occurring only once. This material consisted of CD4+ or CD8+ T cells sorted from blood, taken in a trial of the OX40 agonist ivuxolimab. The source of these receptors is an adult with an advanced solid tumor such as melanoma, head and neck, liver or kidney cancer.

The chain couples TRBV28 to TRBJ2-3; 11 bases fit TRBD2. V shed 5 bases and J 0 bases; nucleotides not matched to a gene: 10. The length of the CDR3 is 18 residues. The germline CDR1 and CDR2 sequences are MDHEN and SYDVKM. The CDR3 region has the DNA TGTGCCAGCAGTCCCGCGGGGCTAGCGGGGGGAAGCACAGATACGCAGTATTTT. This encodes CASSPAGLAGGSTDTQYF.

V usage is TRBV6-6 and J usage is TRBJ1-1, with D uncertain. The germline CDR1 and CDR2 sequences are MNHNY and SVGAGI (reference sequence). V lost 5 bases and J lost 0, with 10 bases in between. This CDR3 region has 14 residues. As DNA, the CDR3 is TGTGCCAGCAGTGCGGACTGGATGAACACTGAAGCTTTCTTT. Residues: CASSADWMNTEAFF.

This chain links TRBV4-1 with TRBJ2-7; 9 nucleotides align to TRBD2. The CDR3 totals 15 residues. V was pared by 3 bases and J by 7 bases, with 10 bases of the junction left unmatched. Germline V CDR1 and CDR2: MGHRA, YSYEKL. The DNA of the CDR3 is TGCGCCAGCAGCCAGCAGGGAGCGGGAGGATATGAGCAGTACTTC. Translation: CASSQQGAGGYEQYF.

This chain joins TRBV11-3 and TRBJ2-2, with unresolved D. Between the trimmed V and J ends, which lost 0 bases and 7 bases, there was a span of 9 bases. Germline assignment: CDR1 SGHNT and CDR2 YENEEA. The CDR3 is 14 residues long. For the CDR3, the DNA is TGTGCCAGCAGCTTAGATTCGACGGACGGGGAGCTGTTTTTT. It yields the protein CASSLDSTDGELFF. The whole variable domain, filled in from reference TRBV11-3 and TRBJ2-2, reads EAGVVQSPRYKIIEKKQPVAFWCNPISGHNTLYWYLQNLGQGPELLIRYENEEAVDDSQLPKDRFSAERLKGVDSTLKIQPAELGDSAVYLCASSLDSTDGELFFGEGSRLTVL.

The V gene is TRBV5-4, the J gene TRBJ1-2; a weak D match, TRBD1 (6 bases). The CDR3 has 13 amino acids. The ends were cut back, 2 bases at V and 3 bases at J, with 8 bases in the middle. Germline V CDR1 and CDR2: SGHNT, YYREEE (reference sequence). CDR3 nucleotides: TGTGCCAGCAGCTTCGACAGGCACTATGGCTACACCTTC. Its translation: CASSFDRHYGYTF.

The V call is TRBV6-5, the J call TRBJ2-1; no clear D. The CDR3 is 13 amino acids. Trimming pared 4 bases from V and 1 base from J, leaving 5 bases between. CDR1 is MNHEY and CDR2 is SVGAGI in the germline V gene. The CDR3 loop reads CASSSRSYNEQFF. DNA of the CDR3: TGTGCCAGCAGTTCCCGGTCCTACAATGAGCAGTTCTTC.

This clone showed up just once. This chain links TRBV7-9 with TRBJ1-4, with D unresolved. The V and J ends lost 1 base and 0 bases respectively, with 6 bases between them. The CDR3 totals 15 residues. From germline, CDR1 is SEHNR and CDR2 FQNEAQ (reference sequence). The DNA of the CDR3 is TGTGCCAGCAGCTTAGGCGGATCAACTAATGAAAAACTGTTTTTT. Residues: CASSLGGSTNEKLFF. Using reference TRBV7-9 and TRBJ1-4 for the parts outside the CDR3, the full variable domain is DTGVSQNPRHKITKRGQNVTFRCDPISEHNRLYWYRQTLGQGPEFLTYFQNEAQLEKSRLLSDRFSAERPKGSFSTLEIQRTEQGDSAMYLCASSLGGSTNEKLFFGSGTQLSVL.

The rearrangement links TRBV30 to TRBJ2-5, with D possibly being TRBD2 (5 bases). Looked up from germline, CDR1 is GTSNPN and CDR2 is SVGIG (reference sequence). The CDR3 sequence is 15 residues long. V gave up 3 bases and J gave up 5 bases, with 19 bases separating them. CDR3 sequence: CAWSQARTRGETQYF. The DNA for the CDR3 is TGTGCCTGGAGCCAGGCCCGAACTAGAGGGGAGACCCAGTACTTC.

The chain joins TRBV5-4 to TRBJ2-1, with D possibly being TRBD2 (7 bases). The CDR3 is made up of 14 amino acids. V was cut by 1 base and J by 5 bases, with 10 bases left in between. Germline assignment: CDR1 SGHNT and CDR2 YYREEE (reference sequence). CDR3 amino acids: CASSLPGGNNEQFF. The CDR3 DNA follows: TGTGCCAGCAGCTTGCCGGGGGGCAACAATGAGCAGTTCTTC.

The chain links TRBV29-1 to TRBJ2-7, with a tentative D call TRBD1 (5 bases). The CDR3 has 12 amino acids. V lost 8 bases and J 7 bases, leaving 18 bases between the germline ends. Germline V gene data show CDR1 as SQVTM and CDR2 as ANQGSEA. The CDR3 is CSTGQLGREQYF. The CDR3 DNA reads TGCAGCACCGGACAATTGGGGCGAGAGCAGTACTTC.

The chain is built from TRBV30 and TRBJ2-2, with D hard to call. Germline values: CDR1 GTSNPN, CDR2 SVGIG (reference sequence). Trimming stripped 3 bases from V and 8 bases from J, with 10 bases between. CDR3 length: 12 amino acids. This CDR3 is CAWRNQAGELFF. The CDR3 DNA is TGTGCCTGGAGGAATCAGGCGGGGGAGCTGTTTTTT.

V gene TRBV27 combines with J gene TRBJ1-6; no definite D call. The CDR3 runs 15 residues. Germline V CDR1 and CDR2: MNHEY, SMNVEV (reference sequence). The ends were cut back, 7 bases at V and 2 bases at J, with 12 bases in the middle. CDR3 in amino acids: CASTVRVTYNSPLHF. CDR3 coding DNA: TGTGCCAGCACCGTGAGGGTTACCTATAATTCACCCCTCCACTTT.

The genes are TRBV28 and TRBJ1-1; 7 bases agree with TRBD1. The V gene end was trimmed by 5 bases and the J gene end by 4 bases; junction bases not matched to a gene: 7. Germline CDR1 is MDHEN and CDR2 is SYDVKM. CDR3 length equals 14 residues. The CDR3 DNA is TGTGCCAGCAGTCCCCAGGACAGGATCACTGAAGCTTTCTTT. It is translated as CASSPQDRITEAFF.

The chain is built from TRBV5-4 and TRBJ1-2; D unresolved. Germline CDR1 reads SGHNT; CDR2 reads YYREEE (reference sequence). The CDR3 spans 12 residues. Trimming removed 0 bases from V and 7 bases from J, with 7 bases in between. DNA for the CDR3: TGTGCCAGCAGCTTGGAAGTAGGTGGCTACACCTTC. Its protein product is CASSLEVGGYTF.

The rearrangement links TRBV4-2 to TRBJ2-2, with D perhaps TRBD2 (6 bases). Trimming cost V 0 bases and J 2 bases, with 13 bases left between them. The CDR3 length is 17 residues. Looked up from germline, CDR1 is LGHNA and CDR2 is YNFKEQ. The CDR3 is CASSQDTALANTGELFF. The DNA for the CDR3 is TGTGCCAGCAGCCAAGATACTGCACTAGCAAACACCGGGGAGCTGTTTTTT.

V is TRBV19 and J is TRBJ2-2; D may be TRBD2 (5 bases). This CDR3 comprises 15 residues. V lost 7 bases and J lost 5, with 17 bases in between. Germline assignment: CDR1 LNHDA and CDR2 SQIVND (reference sequence). The CDR3: CASTPDVRATGELFF. The DNA for the CDR3 is TGTGCCAGTACCCCGGACGTGAGGGCAACCGGGGAGCTGTTTTTT.

The V gene is TRBV5-1, the J gene TRBJ2-3; 9 nucleotides line up with TRBD1. The CDR3 loop spans 15 amino acids. The germline V gene encodes CDR1 SGHRS and CDR2 YFSETQ. V was clipped by 4 bases and J by 1 base; unmatched bases: 4. The CDR3 region has the DNA TGCGCCAGCAGCCCGGGACAGGGTGGCACAGATACGCAGTATTTT. Protein: CASSPGQGGTDTQYF.

The chain uses TRBV2 and TRBJ2-7, with D perhaps assigned TRBD1 or TRBD2 (5 bases each). The CDR3 is 13 amino acids. Germline V CDR1 and CDR2: SNHLY, FYNNEI. V was trimmed by 8 bases and J by 0 bases, leaving 11 bases between them. CDR3 DNA: TGTGCCAGCGTGGGGGTGGGCTCCTACGAGCAGTACTTC. Its translation: CASVGVGSYEQYF.

The V and J genes are TRBV27 and TRBJ1-5; D might be TRBD1 (5 bases). Germline V gives CDR1 MNHEY, CDR2 SMNVEV (reference sequence). The CDR3 totals 17 residues. V lost 6 bases and J 6 bases, leaving 24 bases between the germline ends. CDR3 region: CASRIPGTLSDGQPQHF. CDR3 DNA: TGTGCCAGCAGAATCCCCGGGACCCTCTCTGACGGTCAGCCCCAGCATTTT.

The genes are TRBV4-1 and TRBJ2-1; 13 positions agree with TRBD2. Trimming at V came to 1 base and at J to 9 bases, leaving 6 bases not matched to a gene. The CDR3 has 16 amino acids. Germline-derived CDR1 and CDR2 are MGHRA and YSYEKL. The chain's CDR3 is CASSQGTSGSYREQFF. The CDR3 nucleotides are TGCGCCAGCAGCCAAGGGACTAGCGGGAGTTATCGTGAGCAGTTCTTC.

The V gene is TRBV6-1, the J gene TRBJ2-7, with 7 positions matching TRBD1. The germline CDR1 and CDR2 sequences are MNHNS and SASEGT. J was trimmed by 5 bases and V by 0 bases; bases with no gene match: 7. The CDR3 consists of 15 residues. The CDR3 DNA reads as TGTGCCAGCAGTGAAGCAACAGGGGTCGTCCACGAGCAGTACTTC. Protein sequence: CASSEATGVVHEQYF.

This clone was found a few times. V usage is TRBV6-5 and J usage is TRBJ2-1; 8 bases agree with TRBD1. Germline V lookup: CDR1 MNHEY, CDR2 SVGAGI. The CDR3 is made up of 13 amino acids. Trimming at V came to 6 bases and at J to 7 bases, leaving 5 bases not matched to a gene. The CDR3 loop is CASRRTGLNEQFF. For the CDR3, the DNA is TGTGCCAGCAGGCGGACAGGGTTGAATGAGCAGTTCTTC.

The rearrangement uses TRBV28 and TRBJ2-7; 9 bases map to TRBD2. After removal of 3 bases from V and 4 bases from J, the junction contained 4 bases not matched to a gene. This CDR3 contains 14 residues. CDR1 is MDHEN and CDR2 is SYDVKM in the germline V gene. DNA of the CDR3: TGTGCCAGCAGTTTGGCGGGAGGGAATTACGAGCAGTACTTC. It codes for CASSLAGGNYEQYF. Full variable domain (remainder filled in from reference TRBV28 and TRBJ2-7): DVKVTQSSRYLVKRTGEKVFLECVQDMDHENMFWYRQDPGLGLRLIYFSYDVKMKEKGDIPEGYSVSREKKERFSLILESASTNQTSMYLCASSLAGGNYEQYFGPGTRLTVT.

A word on this clone: Within the sample, other DNA sequences also encode this same CDR3. The chain has TRBV11-2 and TRBJ1-3, with TRBD1 as a possible D gene (5 bases). The CDR3 covers 15 residues. Germline loops: CDR1 SGHAT, CDR2 FQNNGV. The V and J ends lost 5 bases and 4 bases respectively, with 15 bases between them. Here the CDR3 DNA reads TGTGCCAGCAGCCTGCTTGGGGCCGGAGGAAACACCATATATTTT. Residues: CASSLLGAGGNTIYF.

This sequence joins TRBV5-4 and TRBJ2-6; possible D gene TRBD1, 6 bases. Trimming removed 4 bases from V and 1 base from J, with 12 bases in between. Germline V gene sequence: CDR1 SGHNT, CDR2 YYREEE (reference sequence). The CDR3 extends over 16 amino acids. The CDR3 sequence is CASSQQGYSGANVLTF. CDR3 DNA sequence: TGTGCCAGCAGCCAACAGGGTTATTCTGGGGCCAACGTCCTGACTTTC.

This chain uses TRBV5-1 with TRBJ2-6, with TRBD2 identical over 9 bases. The trim removed 3 bases at V and 0 bases at J, leaving 7 bases unmatched. Germline V gene lookup returns CDR1 SGHRS and CDR2 YFSETQ. This CDR3 region has 18 residues. The CDR3 region is CASSSYSGSGSGANVLTF. CDR3 DNA: TGCGCCAGCAGCTCTTATAGCGGGAGTGGCTCTGGGGCCAACGTCCTGACTTTC.

The genes are TRBV30 and TRBJ2-1; weak D call: TRBD2 (6 bases). The CDR3 contains 16 residues. V lost 3 bases to trimming and J lost 9 bases, with 24 bases between them. Germline V gene sequence: CDR1 GTSNPN, CDR2 SVGIG (reference sequence). CDR3 DNA: TGTGCCTGGAGCGCTCTGGCCAGCGGGCGATCCTCTGAGCAGTTCTTC. It codes for CAWSALASGRSSEQFF.

The chain uses TRBV30 and TRBJ2-2; perhaps D is TRBD1 or TRBD2 (5 bases each). Germline-derived CDR1 and CDR2 are GTSNPN and SVGIG (reference sequence). This CDR3 region has 15 residues. Trimming left V 7 bases short and J 5 bases short, with 20 bases between. The CDR3: CALWEWKRGTGELFF. The CDR3 DNA reads as TGTGCCTTATGGGAGTGGAAAAGGGGAACCGGGGAGCTGTTTTTT.

The CDR3 here is CASSPGGTAYGYTF. CDR3 sequence (DNA): TGTGCCAGCAGCCCTGGGGGTACTGCCTATGGCTACACCTTC. The rearrangement joins TRBV7-2 to TRBJ1-2, with D maybe TRBD1 (5 bases). The CDR3 runs 14 residues. With 5 bases removed from V and 4 bases from J, the gap between germline ends came to 14 bases. The germline V gene encodes CDR1 SGHTA and CDR2 FQGNSA.